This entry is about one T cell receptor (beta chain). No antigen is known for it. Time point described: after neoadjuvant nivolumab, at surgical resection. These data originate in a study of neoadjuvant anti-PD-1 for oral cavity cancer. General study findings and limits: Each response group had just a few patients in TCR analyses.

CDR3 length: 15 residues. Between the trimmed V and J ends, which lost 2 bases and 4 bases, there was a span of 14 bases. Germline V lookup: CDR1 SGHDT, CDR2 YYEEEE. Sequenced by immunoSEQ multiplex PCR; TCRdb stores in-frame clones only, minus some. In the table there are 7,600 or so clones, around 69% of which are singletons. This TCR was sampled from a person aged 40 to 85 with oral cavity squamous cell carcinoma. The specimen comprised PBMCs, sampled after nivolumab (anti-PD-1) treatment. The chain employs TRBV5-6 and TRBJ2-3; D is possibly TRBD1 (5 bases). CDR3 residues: CASSFITRASDTQYF. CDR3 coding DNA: TGTGCCAGCAGCTTTATTACCAGGGCTTCAGATACGCAGTATTTT.